Listed here is a single T cell receptor beta chain. Given a much more abundant clone one base away, this may be a read error. Using a J-beta primer mix together with a sample-barcoded 5' primer, a second PCR was run for about 7 to 12 cycles. Each sample provided no less than 2.5 million CDR3-containing paired-end reads. TCRdb redid the calling of the 5' RACE reads with MiXCR, one entry per CDR3 protein. The sample shows about 730,000 distinct CDR3 sequences, about 42% of them seen only once. This specimen belongs to a study of blood T cells in healthy people across ages. Total RNA, at least 6 micrograms per sample, was extracted from PBMCs. This CDR3 has 15 residues. Germline V gene lookup returns CDR1 DFQATT and CDR2 SNEGSKA (reference sequence).

This chain connects TRBV20-1 to TRBJ2-1; TRBD2 matches 7 bases. This receptor was obtained from a woman aged 55-69 years in good health. Sequenced sample: blood. The CDR3 coding sequence is TGCAGTGCTGGAGATGGCGGGAGTGGGTACAATGAGCAGTTCTTC. Amino acid sequence: CSAGDGGSGYNEQFF.